This T cell receptor beta chain was sequenced in a study of Ad26.COV2.S vaccination and SARS-CoV-2 variants. This clone showed up just a few times. The assay was immunoSEQ multiplex PCR, and TCRdb's table has in-frame clones only and misses some. The repertoire holds hundreds of thousands of clones, with around 88% as singletons. The treatment here: over 15 received Ad26.COV2.S at low or high dose, single or two shots; roughly five received placebo; per-sample allocation not given. The investigators took samples on day 63 after the first vaccine or placebo injection. Germline-derived CDR1 and CDR2 are SGHKS and YYEKEE (reference sequence). Trimming pared 4 bases from V and 2 bases from J, leaving 10 bases between. The CDR3 contains 13 residues.

This receptor was taken from a person aged 18 to 59 who received the Ad26.COV2.S COVID-19 vaccine or a placebo. V usage is TRBV5-5 and J usage is TRBJ2-7; D might be TRBD2 (6 bases). Sequenced here: peripheral blood, sampled in a trial of Ad26.COV2.S vaccine versus placebo. This CDR3 reads CASSHLATYEQYF. The CDR3 bases are TGTGCCAGCAGCCACCTAGCGACCTACGAGCAGTACTTC.